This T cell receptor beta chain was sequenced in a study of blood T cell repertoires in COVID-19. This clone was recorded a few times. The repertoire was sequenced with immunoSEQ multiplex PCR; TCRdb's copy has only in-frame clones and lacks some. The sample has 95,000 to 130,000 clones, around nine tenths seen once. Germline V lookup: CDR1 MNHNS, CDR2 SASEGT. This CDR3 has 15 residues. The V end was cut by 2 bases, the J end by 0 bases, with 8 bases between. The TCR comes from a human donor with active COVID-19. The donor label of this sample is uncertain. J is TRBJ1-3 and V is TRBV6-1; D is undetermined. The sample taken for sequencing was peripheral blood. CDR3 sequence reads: CASSEIQFSGNTIYF. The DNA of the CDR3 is TGTGCCAGCAGTGAAATTCAGTTCTCTGGAAACACCATATATTTT.